This TCR beta chain emerged from a study of beta chain features in type 1 diabetes. Broader study findings: TCRB CDR3s were moderately but significantly shorter in Type 1 diabetes patients in all four CD4+ subsets.

This CDR3 spans 16 amino acids. Germline V CDR1 and CDR2: SGHRS, YFSETQ. Trimming took off 4 bases at V and 1 base at J, with 18 bases between the two ends. The sample holds a few counts of this clone. Its antigen remains unknown. Isolated RNA was reverse transcribed in full, so expressed TCRB transcripts were sequenced. Libraries were prepared by immunoSEQ multiplex PCR; TCRdb keeps only in-frame clonotypes and omits some of them. The sample has approximately 140,000 clones, approximately 10% seen once. The specimen was central memory CD4+ T cells from blood. This chain uses TRBV5-1 with TRBJ2-7, with a tentative D call TRBD1 (5 bases). This clonotype was obtained from a man in his thirties or forties with type 1 diabetes. The CDR3 DNA reads TGCGCCAGCAGCAAGTCCGACAGTGGATTATCCTACGAGCAGTACTTC. It codes for CASSKSDSGLSYEQYF.